The 9 T cell receptor beta chains reported below all come from one sample, sequenced in a study of blood T cell repertoires in COVID-19. The protocol was immunoSEQ multiplex PCR, while the TCRdb copy is restricted to in-frame clones and leaves out a portion. The sample carries approximately 170,000 clones, about 90% recorded once. Specimen: peripheral blood. The receptors here all came from a woman in her seventies with acute or convalescent COVID-19.

The V gene is TRBV5-5, the J gene TRBJ1-1; 7 positions match TRBD1. CDR1 and CDR2 from the germline V gene are SGHKS and YYEKEE (reference sequence). Unmatched junction bases numbered 8, after V lost 2 bases and J lost 10 bases. This CDR3 is built from 13 residues. The CDR3 sequence: CASSFRQGRGAFF. CDR3 in DNA: TGTGCCAGCAGCTTTCGACAGGGTAGGGGAGCTTTCTTT.

The rearrangement links TRBV4-3 to TRBJ2-7; no clear D gene. Trimming removed 0 bases from V and 0 bases from J, with 6 bases in between. The CDR3 is made up of 14 amino acids. Per germline, CDR1 LGHNA and CDR2 YSLEER. The CDR3 here is CASSQDYGSYEQYF. The CDR3 DNA reads TGCGCCAGCAGCCAAGACTACGGCTCCTACGAGCAGTACTTC.

This clone was counted a few times. This rearrangement joins TRBV6-6 to TRBJ1-2; no clear D. V lost 2 bases to trimming and J lost 5 bases, with 9 bases between them. The CDR3 is made up of 13 amino acids. Germline CDR1 MNHNY, CDR2 SVGAGI (reference sequence). The CDR3: CASSYPPGYGYTF. The DNA for the CDR3 is TGTGCCAGCAGTTACCCCCCCGGGTATGGCTACACCTTC.

The chain is built from TRBV30 and TRBJ1-5; 7 nucleotides agree with TRBD1. The CDR3 is 13 residues long. V lost 2 bases and J lost 7; bases outside the gene matches: 5. Germline assignment: CDR1 GTSNPN and CDR2 SVGIG (reference sequence). CDR3 loop: CAWSTQGDQPQHF. The CDR3 DNA follows: TGTGCCTGGAGTACCCAGGGGGACCAGCCCCAGCATTTT.

The chain couples TRBV11-2 to TRBJ1-2, with D unresolved. Germline V gene lookup returns CDR1 SGHAT and CDR2 FQNNGV. There are 15 residues in the CDR3. Trimming left V 5 bases short and J 8 bases short, with 21 bases between. The CDR3 DNA is TGTGCCAGCAGCCGAACCCCAACAGAAATGCTCGGCTACACCTTC. Protein product: CASSRTPTEMLGYTF.

The chain carries TRBV28 and TRBJ2-1, with 7 bases lining up with TRBD2. From germline, CDR1 is MDHEN and CDR2 SYDVKM. CDR3 length equals 19 residues. V gave up 2 bases and J gave up 3 bases; unmatched junction bases: 16. The CDR3 DNA sequence: TGTGCCAGCAGTTTAACACCCCGGTTGGCTAGCGGATACTACAATGAGCAGTTCTTC. Translating it yields CASSLTPRLASGYYNEQFF.

The chain links TRBV7-8 to TRBJ2-7; 14 bases line up with TRBD2. The trim removed 5 bases at V and 0 bases at J, leaving 12 bases unmatched. Germline V CDR1 and CDR2: SGHVS, FQNEAQ. The CDR3 totals 19 residues. CDR3 in DNA: TGTGCCAGCAGCCCATGGGGGACTAGCGGGAGCCCGAGCTCCTACGAGCAGTACTTC. Translation: CASSPWGTSGSPSSYEQYF. Looking up the rest from reference TRBV7-8 and TRBJ2-7 gives the full variable domain: GAGVSQSPRYKVAKRGQDVALRCDPISGHVSLFWYQQALGQGPEFLTYFQNEAQLDKSGLPSDRFFAERPEGSVSTLKIQRTQQEDSAVYLCASSPWGTSGSPSSYEQYFGPGTRLTVT.

The V gene is TRBV14, the J gene TRBJ1-6; D not resolved. V was clipped by 5 bases and J by 9 bases, with 17 bases between them. This CDR3 has 15 amino acids. CDR1 and CDR2 from the germline V gene are SGHDN and FVKESK. Written as DNA, the CDR3 is TGTGCCAGCAGCTTCCGGGATGGCTGGATTTCACCCCTCCACTTT. Its protein product is CASSFRDGWISPLHF.

The CDR3 DNA reads TGCGCCAGCAGCCAAGAGGCTAGCGGGGCTGGTGAGCAGTACTTC. Protein sequence: CASSQEASGAGEQYF. The rearrangement uses TRBV4-1 and TRBJ2-7; TRBD2 aligns across 9 bases. The germline CDR1 and CDR2 sequences are MGHRA and YSYEKL. The CDR3 is made up of 15 amino acids. The junction had 7 bases not matched to a gene; V was cut back by 0 bases and J by 7 bases.